The 5 T cell receptor beta chains given below trace back to one sample, sequenced in a study of CD8+CD57+ T cells in acquired aplastic anemia. Genomic DNA constituted the template upon which TCR beta VDJ and CDR3 profiling was performed. TCRdb re-derived calls from the reads in MiXCR, one entry per CDR3 protein. The profile shows 200,000 to 250,000 distinct CDR3 sequences, 30% to 40% of them singletons. Sequenced input: sorted CD4+, CD8+, or CD8+CD57+ T cells (not recorded which) from PBMCs. These receptor sequences come from a human donor in good health, serving as a control.

On this clonotype itself: Since a much larger clone is just one base distant, this may be a read error. The J gene is TRBJ1-2, the V gene TRBV19; TRBD1 agrees at 12 bases. Germline V CDR1 and CDR2: LNHDA, SQIVND (reference sequence). This CDR3 has 15 residues. V lost 6 bases to trimming and J lost 6 bases; unmatched junction nucleotides: 8. This chain's CDR3 is CASRLPGQGADGYTF. The CDR3 nucleotides read TGTGCCAGTAGGCTTCCGGGACAGGGGGCGGATGGCTACACCTTC. Variable domain in full (rest from reference TRBV19 and TRBJ1-2): DGGITQSPKYLFRKEGQNVTLSCEQNLNHDAMYWYRQDPGQGLRLIYYSQIVNDFQKGDIAEGYSVSREKKESFPLTVTSAQKNPTAFYLCASRLPGQGADGYTFGSGTRLTVV.

This clonotype has a count of ten or more. The V call is TRBV15, the J call TRBJ2-3; 14 bases agree with TRBD2. Germline V lookup: CDR1 LNHNV, CDR2 YYDKDF (reference sequence). This CDR3 spans 16 amino acids. The V segment lost 4 bases and the J segment 6 bases; nucleotides outside the gene matches: 6. Here the CDR3 reads CATSIWTSGGLDTQYF. The CDR3 coding sequence is TGTGCCACCAGCATATGGACTAGCGGGGGGCTGGATACGCAGTATTTT.

This rearrangement joins TRBV7-2 to TRBJ1-1, with D maybe TRBD1 (6 bases). The CDR3 spans 15 residues. The V end was cut by 5 bases, the J end by 0 bases, with 13 bases between. Germline loops: CDR1 SGHTA, CDR2 FQGNSA. CDR3 coding DNA: TGTGCCAGCAGCATTACGGGACACATGAACACTGAAGCTTTCTTT. Its protein product is CASSITGHMNTEAFF.

This clonotype was recorded at least ten times. V is TRBV6-5 and J is TRBJ1-2; D is possibly TRBD1 (6 bases). Germline CDR1 is MNHEY and CDR2 is SVGAGI. V lost 0 bases and J lost 2, with 16 bases in between. The CDR3 runs to 17 residues. The CDR3 region has the DNA TGTGCCAGCAGTTACTCGGCAGGGGAAACGCCGAACTATGGCTACACCTTC. Translated: CASSYSAGETPNYGYTF.

The genes are TRBV2 and TRBJ1-5; TRBD1 is a possible D gene (5 bases). The CDR3 extends over 15 amino acids. Trimming took 3 bases from V and 0 from J, leaving 9 bases between them. Germline CDR1 is SNHLY and CDR2 is FYNNEI. This CDR3 is CASSEGRGSNQPQHF. DNA for the CDR3: TGTGCCAGCAGTGAGGGGAGGGGTAGCAATCAGCCCCAGCATTTT.